The 15 T cell receptor beta chains given below trace back to one sample, sequenced in a study of blood T cells in healthy people across ages. PCR was performed a second time for roughly 6 to 12 cycles using a sample-barcoded 5' primer and a J-beta primer mix. MiXCR, run by TCRdb on the 5' RACE reads, gives a single entry per CDR3 protein. Of approximately 1.5 million distinct CDR3 sequences in the sample, 30% to 40% were seen once. Sequencing was done on a sample of blood. These receptors were obtained from a woman aged 25 to 45 in good health.

The chain couples TRBV9 to TRBJ2-1; no clear D. CDR1 and CDR2 from the germline V gene are SGDLS and YYNGEE. V lost 0 bases and J lost 6, with 10 bases in between. The CDR3 spans 14 residues. For the CDR3, the DNA is TGTGCCAGCAGCGTAGATTGGAGTCTCAATGAGCAGTTCTTC. It yields the protein CASSVDWSLNEQFF.

The V gene is TRBV30, the J gene TRBJ1-6; D uncertain. This CDR3 is 11 amino acids long. V dropped 2 bases and J dropped 14 bases, with 10 bases sitting between them. Germline V gene data show CDR1 as GTSNPN and CDR2 as SVGIG (reference sequence). CDR3 nucleotides: TGTGCCTGGAGTTGGGAAGGAGCCCTCCACTTT. It is translated as CAWSWEGALHF. The whole variable domain, remainder taken from reference TRBV30 and TRBJ1-6, is SQTIHQWPATLVQPVGSPLSLECTVEGTSNPNLYWYRQAAGRGLQLLFYSVGIGQISSEVPQNLSASRPQDRQFILSSKKLLLSDSGFYLCAWSWEGALHFGNGTRLTVT.

This chain joins TRBV12-3 or TRBV12-4 and TRBJ2-3; possible D gene TRBD2, 5 bases. Deletions cut 6 bases from V and 4 bases from J, with 23 bases between. This CDR3 region has 17 residues. DNA for the CDR3: TGTGCCAGCAGCCCCTCAACTAGGTTCAAGAGCGCAGATACGCAGTATTTT. It is translated as CASSPSTRFKSADTQYF.

This chain links TRBV3-1 with TRBJ2-7; unclear D gene. This CDR3 comprises 10 residues. The ends were cut back, 5 bases at V and 12 bases at J, with 11 bases in the middle. Germline assignment: CDR1 LGHDT and CDR2 YNNKEL (reference sequence). The CDR3 nucleotides read TGTGCCAGCAGCAACAGAGAACGGTACTTC. This codes for CASSNRERYF.

Regarding this clonotype: A read error may account for a junction end that differs from germline. The chain couples TRBV25-1 to TRBJ2-5; a possible D gene is TRBD1 (6 bases). CDR1 MGHDK and CDR2 SYGVNS come from the germline V gene. The CDR3 has 13 amino acids. CDR3 DNA sequence: TGTGCCAGCAGGGAATCAGGGGAAGCCACCCAGTACTTC. It is translated as CASRESGEATQYF. The full variable domain, with the rest looked up from reference TRBV25-1 and TRBJ2-5, is EADIYQTPRYLVIGTGKKITLECSQTMGHDKMYWYQQDPGMELHLIHYSYGVNSTEKGDLSSESTVSRIRTEHFPLTLESARPSHTSQYLCASRESGEATQYFGPGTRLLVL.

The chain links TRBV7-2 to TRBJ2-3; D is unclear. Germline V CDR1 and CDR2: SGHTA, FQGNSA. V was trimmed by 5 bases and J by 6 bases, leaving 15 bases between them. This CDR3 is 14 amino acids long. In DNA form, the CDR3 reads TGTGCCAGCAGCCCACAATCCTTGCGGGATACGCAGTATTTT. It is translated as CASSPQSLRDTQYF.

This clonotype has a handful of counts. This chain links TRBV29-1 with TRBJ2-5, with a possible D match to TRBD1 (8 bases). The assigned J gene may be wrong: the sequence end matches TRBJ2-7 better. CDR1 and CDR2 (germline): SQVTM, ANQGSEA. The CDR3 totals 12 residues. The CDR3 nucleotides are TGCAGCGCACAGGGGGGGGCACGCGAGCAGTACTTC. Amino acids: CSAQGGAREQYF.

V is TRBV10-3 and J is TRBJ2-7, with D perhaps assigned TRBD1 or TRBD2 (6 bases each). CDR1 is ENHRY and CDR2 is SYGVKD in the germline V gene. The CDR3 consists of 14 residues. Trimming pared 4 bases from V and 4 bases from J, leaving 14 bases between. As DNA, the CDR3 is TGTGCCATCAGTGTGAGGCAGGGGAGGTACGAGCAGTACTTC. This codes for CAISVRQGRYEQYF.

CDR3 DNA sequence: TGTGCCAGTAGTCCCAACATTTACAATGAGCAGTTCTTC. It translates to CASSPNIYNEQFF. This chain joins TRBV19 and TRBJ2-1; D uncertain. V was trimmed by 5 bases and J by 4 bases, leaving 9 bases between them. CDR3 length: 13 amino acids. Looked up from germline, CDR1 is LNHDA and CDR2 is SQIVND (reference sequence).

This clonotype appeared a few times. A read error may explain this, as a much larger clone is one base away. This chain connects TRBV29-1 to TRBJ2-1; D is ambiguous. Trimming shortened V by 4 bases and J by 10 bases, and 20 bases separated the two germline ends. The CDR3 extends over 14 amino acids. Germline CDR1 is SQVTM and CDR2 is ANQGSEA. The CDR3 sequence is CSVVVAASIYEQFF. DNA for the CDR3: TGCAGCGTTGTCGTGGCAGCGTCCATCTACGAGCAGTTCTTC.

The table lists this clonotype with a few counts. This chain links TRBV12-3 or TRBV12-4 with TRBJ2-1, with D tentatively TRBD2 (5 bases). The CDR3 has 11 residues. Trimming removed 8 bases at V and 13 bases at J, with 15 bases between. The CDR3 DNA follows: TGTGCCAGCCTAAAACGGGGTCGTCAGTTCTTC. Protein sequence: CASLKRGRQFF.

The chain couples TRBV2 to TRBJ2-1, with 7 bases matching TRBD1. With 3 bases clipped from V and 2 bases from J, the junction kept 22 bases outside the gene matches. The CDR3 has 21 amino acids. Germline V gene sequence: CDR1 SNHLY, CDR2 FYNNEI. Here the CDR3 reads CASSDSKPGQSPYLAYNEQFF. The CDR3, as DNA: TGTGCCAGCAGTGACTCTAAGCCGGGACAGTCACCATATCTCGCCTACAATGAGCAGTTCTTC. Combining the CDR3 with reference TRBV2 and TRBJ2-1 gives the whole variable domain EPEVTQTPSHQVTQMGQEVILRCVPISNHLYFYWYRQILGQKVEFLVSFYNNEISEKSEIFDDQFSVERPDGSNFTLKIRSTKLEDSAMYFCASSDSKPGQSPYLAYNEQFFGPGTRLTVL.

This clonotype was counted between two and nine times. The chain combines TRBV4-1 with TRBJ2-1, with TRBD1 matching over 10 bases. CDR3 size: 16 residues. V gave up 2 bases and J gave up 0 bases; unmatched junction bases: 1. Germline V CDR1 and CDR2: MGHRA, YSYEKL. The CDR3 DNA reads TGCGCCAGCAGCCAATGGGACAGGGGCTCCTACAATGAGCAGTTCTTC. Translated, it gives CASSQWDRGSYNEQFF.

V and J are TRBV20-1 and TRBJ2-3, with D maybe TRBD1 (5 bases). The V end was cut by 1 base, the J end by 6 bases, with 11 bases between. CDR1 is DFQATT and CDR2 is SNEGSKA in the germline V gene (reference sequence). This CDR3 contains 13 residues. The CDR3 DNA reads TGCAGTGCTAGAGTGCAGGGCTGGGATACGCAGTATTTT. This gives the protein CSARVQGWDTQYF.

Points on this clonotype: Since a much larger clone is just one base distant, this may be a read error. The rearrangement uses TRBV20-1 and TRBJ2-1; the match to TRBD2 covers 10 bases. CDR1 is DFQATT, CDR2 SNEGSKA, per germline (reference sequence). V was pared by 3 bases and J by 9 bases, with 8 bases of the junction left unmatched. This CDR3 is 14 amino acids long. In nucleotides, the CDR3 is TGCAGTGCTAGCGGGACTAGCGAGGGGGTTGAGCAGTTCTTC. It codes for CSASGTSEGVEQFF.